A selection of T cell receptor beta chains follows, all from one sample in a study of esophageal squamous cell carcinoma under preoperative chemotherapy. TCRdb reanalysed the PCR reads using MiXCR and keeps one entry per CDR3 protein. The sample has over 9,500 distinct CDR3 sequences; under 65% are singletons. Specimen collection occurred from a patient given preoperative chemotherapy. The receptors were sampled from a human donor with esophageal squamous cell carcinoma. The donor label of this sample is uncertain. The CDR3 runs from the conserved cysteine through the conserved F or W. Fields, in order: J gene, clone size, V gene, D gene, CDR3 protein, CDR3 DNA. A D gene is named only where the DNA matches it firmly. Clone size appears in some rows only: once, few, many, or a class for an expanded clone.

TRBJ2-4 | - | TRBV10-3 | - | CAGLRGLDTQYF | TGTGCGGGTTTGAGAGGGTTGGATACTCAGTATTTC
TRBJ2-4 | - | TRBV6-1 | - | CAGLRALDTQYF | TGTGCGGGGTTGAGAGCCTTGGATACGCAGTACTTC
TRBJ1-2 | - | TRBV28 | TRBD1 | CASRSTGTGAYGYTF | TGTGCCAGCAGGTCCACTGGGACAGGGGCCTATGGCTACACCTTC
TRBJ2-1 | - | TRBV6-1 | - | CASSELGLSDTDTQYF | TGTGCCAGCAGTGAATTGGGGCTGAGCGACACAGACACGCAGTATTTC
TRBJ2-1 | once | TRBV11-3 | TRBD2 | CASSLLLAGGNEQFF | TGTGCCAGCAGCTTACTGCTAGCGGGAGGAAATGAGCAGTTCTTC
TRBJ2-4 | - | TRBV6-1 | - | CASSPRGNEQYF | TGTGCCAGCAGTCCCCGTGGCAATGAGCAGTACTTC
TRBJ2-7 | - | TRBV7-2 | - | CASSLGGGQRYEQYF | TGTGCCAGCAGCTTAGGGGGGGGCCAACGTTACGAGCAGTACTTC
TRBJ2-7 | many | TRBV7-8 | TRBD2 | CASSAQTSPSSYEQYF | TGTGCCAGCAGCGCCCAGACTAGCCCCAGCTCCTACGAGCAGTACTTC
TRBJ2-3 | - | TRBV6-1 | - | CGGRAQDTQYF | TGTGGGGGCCGTGCGCAAGATACGCAGTATTTC
TRBJ1-5 | - | TRBV6-1 | - | CASSERWQGNQPQHF | TGTGCCAGCAGTGAAAGATGGCAGGGCAATCAGCCCCAGCATTTT
TRBJ2-2 | - | TRBV6-1 | - | CASSPPGPYTGELFF | TGTGCCAGCAGTCCTCCGGGACCCTACACCGGGGAGCTGTTTTTT
TRBJ2-3 | few | TRBV6-1 | - | CASRQSPGPYTDTQYF | TGTGCCAGCAGGCAGTCTCCAGGGCCGTACACAGATACGCAGTATTTT
TRBJ2-7 | - | TRBV6-1 | TRBD1 | CASSPLGDRANEQYF | TGTGCCAGCAGCCCCCTCGGGGACAGGGCCAACGAGCAGTACTTC